Listed here is a single TCR beta chain. The data were taken from a study of blood T cell repertoires in COVID-19. Study information: Samples representing acute and convalescent COVID-19 were sourced from the United States, Italy and Spain. The analysed material was cDNA or gDNA that came from T cells, B-cell-depleted T cells, or PBMCs.

Participants came from roughly 25 US areas, aged about 18 to 95 years. TCRdb's copy holds only in-frame clones and misses some; the assay was immunoSEQ multiplex PCR. This sample has more than 200,000 clones, with 75% to 95% found just once. The CDR3 is 17 amino acids. The junction had 12 bases not matched to a gene; V was cut back by 2 bases and J by 5 bases. CDR1 is SGHTA and CDR2 is FQGNSA in the germline V gene. J is TRBJ2-7 and V is TRBV7-2; 10 positions agree with TRBD1. Sample: PBMCs or T cells enriched from blood (not recorded which). This TCR was sampled from a woman under 30 who had recovered from COVID-19. This chain's CDR3 is CASSLLLLRDRGNEQYF. The CDR3 DNA reads TGTGCCAGCAGCTTACTATTACTCCGGGACAGGGGCAACGAGCAGTACTTC.